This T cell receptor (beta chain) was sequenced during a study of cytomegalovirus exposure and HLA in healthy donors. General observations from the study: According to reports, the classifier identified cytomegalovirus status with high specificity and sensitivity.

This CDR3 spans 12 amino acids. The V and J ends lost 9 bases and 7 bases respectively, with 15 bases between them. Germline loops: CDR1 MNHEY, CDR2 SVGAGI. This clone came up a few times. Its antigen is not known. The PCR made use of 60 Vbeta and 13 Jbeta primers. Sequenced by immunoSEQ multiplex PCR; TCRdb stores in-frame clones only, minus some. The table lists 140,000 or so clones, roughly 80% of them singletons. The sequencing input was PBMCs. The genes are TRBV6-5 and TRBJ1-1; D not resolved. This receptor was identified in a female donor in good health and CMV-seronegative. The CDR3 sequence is CASQSGYSEAFF. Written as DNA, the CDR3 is TGTGCCAGTCAGAGCGGTTACAGTGAAGCTTTCTTT.